This passage covers 18 T cell receptor beta chains from one sample sequenced in a study of shared clonotypes between healthy human individuals. Generated by immunoSEQ multiplex PCR, the TCRdb table keeps only in-frame clones and is missing some. The sample yields roughly 1.4 million clones, 98% to 99% seen once. Sequenced material: naive CD4+ T cells sorted from blood. Stated subset: CD45RA+ positively selected. The source of these receptors is a young man in good health.

The chain links TRBV28 to TRBJ1-2, with D maybe TRBD1 (5 bases). The CDR3 consists of 15 residues. V was clipped by 6 bases and J by 4 bases, with 18 bases between them. Germline V gene data show CDR1 as MDHEN and CDR2 as SYDVKM. CDR3 sequence: CASSFGHPGGYGYTF. CDR3 nucleotides: TGTGCCAGCAGCTTCGGACACCCCGGGGGCTATGGCTACACCTTC.

The V call is TRBV18, the J call TRBJ1-2, with TRBD1 matching over 8 bases. The germline V gene encodes CDR1 KGHSH and CDR2 LQKENI. V dropped 6 bases and J dropped 4; count of bases not matched to a gene: 7. CDR3 length equals 14 residues. CDR3 amino acids: CASSARDRSYGYTF. The CDR3 DNA sequence: TGTGCCAGCTCGGCCCGGGACAGGTCCTATGGCTACACCTTC.

The V call is TRBV9, the J call TRBJ2-2; 9 bases align to TRBD1. There are 16 residues in the CDR3. V was clipped by 3 bases and J by 4 bases; unmatched bases: 7. The V gene's germline CDR1 is SGDLS and CDR2 YYNGEE. The CDR3 is CASSDYRGLGTGELFF. CDR3 nucleotide sequence: TGTGCCAGCAGCGACTACAGGGGGCTAGGCACCGGGGAGCTGTTTTTT.

The chain is built from TRBV5-6 and TRBJ2-5, with unresolved D. Per germline, CDR1 SGHDT and CDR2 YYEEEE. The CDR3 is 13 amino acids. The ends were cut back, 1 base at V and 1 base at J, with 5 bases in the middle. CDR3 loop: CASSLQPQETQYF. The CDR3 DNA reads TGTGCCAGCAGCTTGCAGCCCCAAGAGACCCAGTACTTC.

This clone was picked up one time. This CDR3 is CASSVVSGISYNEQFF. The CDR3 DNA is TGCGCCAGCAGTGTTGTTAGCGGGATCTCCTACAATGAGCAGTTCTTC. The chain is built from TRBV10-1 and TRBJ2-1; 8 bases agree with TRBD2. The germline V gene has CDR1 WNHNN and CDR2 SYGVQD (reference sequence). V was clipped by 4 bases and J by 0 bases; unmatched bases: 5. The length of the CDR3 is 16 residues.

V is TRBV11-2 and J is TRBJ2-1; D uncertain. V shed 3 bases and J shed 2 bases, with 14 bases lying between them. CDR3 length equals 16 residues. In germline, CDR1 is SGHAT, CDR2 FQNNGV. CDR3 protein: CASSLLVGITYNEQFF. In nucleotides, the CDR3 is TGTGCCAGCAGCTTGTTGGTGGGGATTACCTACAATGAGCAGTTCTTC.

The gene calls are TRBV7-5 and TRBJ1-2. TRBV7-5 is designated a pseudogene. The CDR3 is 16 residues long. CDR3 in amino acids: CVRSLFCRQGRYGYTF. Here the CDR3 DNA reads TGTGTCAGAAGCTTATTTTGTCGCCAGGGACGTTATGGCTACACCTTC.

Of note for this clone: One junction end does not reproduce the germline sequence, and a read error may be involved. The gene calls are TRBV7-7 and TRBJ2-1; tentative D call: TRBD2 (6 bases). This CDR3 contains 15 residues. Germline lookup yields CDR1 SSHAT and CDR2 FNYEAQ (reference sequence). The chain's CDR3 is CASSFRIGDSNEQFF. In DNA form, the CDR3 reads TGTGCTAGCAGCTTCCGAATAGGGGACTCGAATGAGCAGTTCTTC.

CDR3 sequence: CASSARPVPGAREKGELANYGYTF. The CDR3 DNA reads TGTGCCAGCAGCGCCAGACCGGTCCCAGGGGCAAGGGAGAAAGGAGAACTAGCTAACTATGGCTACACCTTC. The genes are TRBV9 and TRBJ1-2; tentative D call: TRBD1 (6 bases). The CDR3 has 24 residues. Germline values: CDR1 SGDLS, CDR2 YYNGEE. V was shortened by 3 bases and J by 0 bases, with 39 bases between the two germline ends.

With regard to this clone: The junction differs from germline at one of its ends, possibly a read error. V gene TRBV7-7 combines with J gene TRBJ2-2, with a weak D call TRBD2 (6 bases). Germline CDR1 reads SSHAT; CDR2 reads FNYEAQ (reference sequence). The CDR3 has 13 amino acids. The CDR3 DNA sequence: TGTGCTAGCAGGAGGGGAAGCACCGGGGAGCTGTTTTTT. Its translation: CASRRGSTGELFF.

V usage is TRBV7-9 and J usage is TRBJ1-3; D gene uncertain. The CDR3 contains 16 residues. Germline lookup yields CDR1 SEHNR and CDR2 FQNEAQ (reference sequence). The V and J ends lost 3 bases and 0 bases respectively, with 12 bases between them. Written as DNA, the CDR3 is TGTGCCAGCAGCTTCCCTCGCGGCCGCTCTGGAAACACCATATATTTT. This sequence encodes CASSFPRGRSGNTIYF. Variable domain in full (rest from reference TRBV7-9 and TRBJ1-3): DTGVSQNPRHKITKRGQNVTFRCDPISEHNRLYWYRQTLGQGPEFLTYFQNEAQLEKSRLLSDRFSAERPKGSFSTLEIQRTEQGDSAMYLCASSFPRGRSGNTIYFGEGSWLTVV.

DNA for the CDR3: TGTGCCACCCTCCCCCAGGGGAGCAATCAGCCCCAGCATTTT. It is translated as CATLPQGSNQPQHF. This chain uses TRBV10-3 with TRBJ1-5; possible D gene TRBD1, 6 bases. Germline assignment: CDR1 ENHRY and CDR2 SYGVKD. This CDR3 has 14 amino acids. V was trimmed by 10 bases and J by 1 base, leaving 14 bases between them.

The rearrangement joins TRBV29-1 to TRBJ1-1; TRBD1 agrees at 7 bases. Per the germline V gene, CDR1 is SQVTM and CDR2 is ANQGSEA. The CDR3 is 15 residues long. Trimming removed 4 bases from V and 4 bases from J; junction bases left unmatched: 12. The CDR3 here is CSVAPYLRQGTEAFF. CDR3 bases: TGCAGCGTTGCACCTTACCTTCGACAGGGCACTGAAGCTTTCTTT.

Worth noting for this clone: Different DNA sequences within this sample yield the same CDR3. This chain connects TRBV19 to TRBJ2-5, with TRBD2 as a possible D gene (5 bases). The CDR3 runs to 13 residues. CDR1 and CDR2 (germline): LNHDA, SQIVND (reference sequence). Between the trimmed V and J ends, which lost 5 bases and 0 bases, there was a span of 7 bases. CDR3 coding DNA: TGTGCCAGTAGTCGAGGGAACCAAGAGACCCAGTACTTC. Its protein product is CASSRGNQETQYF.

The DNA for the CDR3 is TGTGCCAGCAGTGCCTCGGAGGCCACCCTTGCTCGCGAGCAGTACTTC. Residues: CASSASEATLAREQYF. The chain recombines TRBV6-1 with TRBJ2-7; D may be TRBD2 (5 bases). The CDR3 is 16 residues long. CDR1 and CDR2 from the germline V gene are MNHNS and SASEGT. V lost 4 bases and J lost 6, with 22 bases in between.

The J gene is TRBJ2-1, the V gene TRBV5-4; D gene ambiguous. Per germline, CDR1 SGHNT and CDR2 YYREEE (reference sequence). V was cut by 0 bases and J by 2 bases, with 9 bases left in between. There are 15 residues in the CDR3. For the CDR3, the DNA is TGTGCCAGCAGCTTGGCCAAGGAGACCTACAATGAGCAGTTCTTC. Translating it yields CASSLAKETYNEQFF.

V is TRBV10-1 and J is TRBJ2-1; D is undetermined. This CDR3 spans 14 amino acids. Per germline, CDR1 WNHNN and CDR2 SYGVQD (reference sequence). V was trimmed by 2 bases and J by 10 bases, leaving 15 bases between them. CDR3 in DNA: TGCGCCAGCAGTGAGCTATCTTTCCCGCGGGAGCAGTTCTTC. Translation: CASSELSFPREQFF.

Turning to this clone: Other DNA sequences from this sample encode an identical CDR3 as well. V gene TRBV18 combines with J gene TRBJ2-2; a weak D match, TRBD1 (6 bases). The germline V gene encodes CDR1 KGHSH and CDR2 LQKENI. The CDR3 loop spans 13 amino acids. V lost 3 bases and J 5 bases, leaving 7 bases between the germline ends. The CDR3 nucleotides are TGTGCCAGCTCACCCCAGGGGACCGGGGAGCTGTTTTTT. Translating gives CASSPQGTGELFF.